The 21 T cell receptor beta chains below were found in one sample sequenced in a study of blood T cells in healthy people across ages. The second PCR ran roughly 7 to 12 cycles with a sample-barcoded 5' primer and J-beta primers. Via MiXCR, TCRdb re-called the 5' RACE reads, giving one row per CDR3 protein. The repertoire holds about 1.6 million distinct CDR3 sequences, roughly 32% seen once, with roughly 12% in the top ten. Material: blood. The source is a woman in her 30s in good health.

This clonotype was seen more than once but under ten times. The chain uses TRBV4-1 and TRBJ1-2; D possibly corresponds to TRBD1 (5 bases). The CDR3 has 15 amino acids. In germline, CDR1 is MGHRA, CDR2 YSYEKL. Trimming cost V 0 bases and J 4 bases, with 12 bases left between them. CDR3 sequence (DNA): TGCGCCAGCAGCCAAGATCGTGGGGGATCCTATGGCTACACCTTC. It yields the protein CASSQDRGGSYGYTF.

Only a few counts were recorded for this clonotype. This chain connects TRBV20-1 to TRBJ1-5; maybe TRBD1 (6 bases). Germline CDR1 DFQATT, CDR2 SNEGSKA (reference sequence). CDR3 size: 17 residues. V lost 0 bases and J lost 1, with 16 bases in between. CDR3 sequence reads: CSARDWAGATSNQPQHF. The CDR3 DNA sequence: TGCAGTGCTAGAGATTGGGCAGGGGCTACGAGCAATCAGCCCCAGCATTTT.

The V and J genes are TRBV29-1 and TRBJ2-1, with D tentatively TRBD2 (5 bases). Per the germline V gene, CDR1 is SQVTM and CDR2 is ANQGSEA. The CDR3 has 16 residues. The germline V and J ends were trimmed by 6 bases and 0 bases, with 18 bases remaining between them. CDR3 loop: CSVKKEGGSSYNEQFF. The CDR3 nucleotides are TGCAGCGTAAAGAAAGAGGGCGGCAGCTCCTACAATGAGCAGTTCTTC.

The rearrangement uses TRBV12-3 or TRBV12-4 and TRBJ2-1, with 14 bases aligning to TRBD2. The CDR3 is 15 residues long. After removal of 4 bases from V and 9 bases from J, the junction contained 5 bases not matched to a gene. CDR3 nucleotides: TGTGCCAGCAGTTCGGGACTAGCGGGAGAAGGTGAGCAGTTCTTC. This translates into CASSSGLAGEGEQFF.

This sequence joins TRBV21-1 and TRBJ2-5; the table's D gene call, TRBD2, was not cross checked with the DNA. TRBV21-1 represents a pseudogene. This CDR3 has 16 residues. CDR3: CASSKGGRKREETQYF. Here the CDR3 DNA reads TGTGCCAGCAGCAAAGGGGGACGGAAACGGGAGGAGACCCAGTACTTC.

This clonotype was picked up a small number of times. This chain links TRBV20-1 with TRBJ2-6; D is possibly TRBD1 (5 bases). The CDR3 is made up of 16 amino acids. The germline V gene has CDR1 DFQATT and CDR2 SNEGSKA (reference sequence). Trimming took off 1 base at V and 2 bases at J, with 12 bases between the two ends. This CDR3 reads CSARVGQAAGANVLTF. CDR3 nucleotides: TGCAGTGCTAGAGTGGGGCAGGCAGCTGGGGCCAACGTCCTGACTTTC.

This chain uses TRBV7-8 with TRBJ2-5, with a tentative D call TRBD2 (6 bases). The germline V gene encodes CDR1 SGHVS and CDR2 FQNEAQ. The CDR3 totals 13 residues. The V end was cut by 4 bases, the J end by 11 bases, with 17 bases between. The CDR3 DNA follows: TGTGCCAGCAGCTCTGCCGGGACTCTTGAGCAGTACTTC. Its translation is CASSSAGTLEQYF.

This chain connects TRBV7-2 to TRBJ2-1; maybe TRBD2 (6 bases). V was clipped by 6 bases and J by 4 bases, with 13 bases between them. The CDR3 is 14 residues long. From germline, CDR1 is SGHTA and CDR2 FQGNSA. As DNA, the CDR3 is TGTGCCAGCAGTTACGTTAGCGGATACAATGAGCAGTTCTTC. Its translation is CASSYVSGYNEQFF.

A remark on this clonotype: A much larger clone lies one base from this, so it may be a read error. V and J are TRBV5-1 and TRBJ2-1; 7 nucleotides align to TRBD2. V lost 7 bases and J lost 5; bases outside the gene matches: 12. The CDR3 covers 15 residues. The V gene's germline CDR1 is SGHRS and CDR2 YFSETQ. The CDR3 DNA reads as TGCGCCAGCGGCTCCGAAGCGGGAAATAACAATGAGCAGTTCTTC. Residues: CASGSEAGNNNEQFF.

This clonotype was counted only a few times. Written as DNA, the CDR3 is TGCAGCGTGGCGCCTCTCGGGACTTCCAATGAAAAACTGTTTTTT. The encoded protein is CSVAPLGTSNEKLFF. V usage is TRBV29-1 and J usage is TRBJ1-4, with D perhaps TRBD1 (5 bases). Deletions cut 6 bases from V and 5 bases from J, with 19 bases between. This CDR3 has 15 residues. CDR1 SQVTM and CDR2 ANQGSEA come from the germline V gene.

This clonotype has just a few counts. The CDR3 here is CASSLELFDRETDTQYF. The CDR3 nucleotides are TGTGCCAGCAGCTTAGAATTATTCGACAGGGAGACAGATACGCAGTATTTT. This chain links TRBV7-9 with TRBJ2-3; TRBD1 aligns across 7 bases. The CDR3 spans 17 residues. The germline CDR1 and CDR2 sequences are SEHNR and FQNEAQ (reference sequence). The junction had 10 bases not matched to a gene; V was cut back by 1 base and J by 3 bases.

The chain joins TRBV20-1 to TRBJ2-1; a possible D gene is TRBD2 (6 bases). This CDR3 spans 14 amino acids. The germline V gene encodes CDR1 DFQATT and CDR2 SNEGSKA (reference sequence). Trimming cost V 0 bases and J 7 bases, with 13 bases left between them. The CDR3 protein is CSAREAGPLNEQFF. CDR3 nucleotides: TGCAGTGCTAGAGAGGCGGGACCCTTGAATGAGCAGTTCTTC.

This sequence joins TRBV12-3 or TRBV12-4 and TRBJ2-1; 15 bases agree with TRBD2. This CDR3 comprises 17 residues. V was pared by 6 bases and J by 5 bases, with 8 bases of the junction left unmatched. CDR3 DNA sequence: TGTGCCAGCAGCCCCGGACTAGCGGGAGGGCGGGACAATGAGCAGTTCTTC. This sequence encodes CASSPGLAGGRDNEQFF.

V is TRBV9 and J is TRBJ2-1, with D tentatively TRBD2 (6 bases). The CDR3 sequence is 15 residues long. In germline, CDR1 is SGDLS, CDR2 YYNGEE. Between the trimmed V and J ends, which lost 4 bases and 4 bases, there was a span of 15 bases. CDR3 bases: TGTGCCAGCAGCTCCACCGGGAGAACTTACAATGAGCAGTTCTTC. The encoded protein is CASSSTGRTYNEQFF.

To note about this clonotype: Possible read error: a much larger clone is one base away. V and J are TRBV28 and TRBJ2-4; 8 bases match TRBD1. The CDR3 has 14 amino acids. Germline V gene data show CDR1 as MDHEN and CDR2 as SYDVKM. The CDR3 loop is CAGSLPGQDVGQYF. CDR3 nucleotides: TGTGCCGGCAGTTTACCGGGACAGGACGTCGGGCAGTACTTC.

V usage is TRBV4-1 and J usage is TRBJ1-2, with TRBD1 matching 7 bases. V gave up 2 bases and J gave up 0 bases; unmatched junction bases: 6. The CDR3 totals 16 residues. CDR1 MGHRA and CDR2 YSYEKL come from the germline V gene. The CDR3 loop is CASSQPRQGANYGYTF. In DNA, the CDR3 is TGCGCCAGCAGCCAACCCCGACAGGGAGCTAACTATGGCTACACCTTC.

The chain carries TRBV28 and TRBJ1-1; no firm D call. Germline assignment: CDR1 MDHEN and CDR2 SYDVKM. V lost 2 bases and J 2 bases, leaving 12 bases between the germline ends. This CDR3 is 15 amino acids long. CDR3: CASSLKAVGNTEAFF. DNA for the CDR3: TGTGCCAGCAGTTTAAAGGCAGTCGGTAACACTGAAGCTTTCTTT.

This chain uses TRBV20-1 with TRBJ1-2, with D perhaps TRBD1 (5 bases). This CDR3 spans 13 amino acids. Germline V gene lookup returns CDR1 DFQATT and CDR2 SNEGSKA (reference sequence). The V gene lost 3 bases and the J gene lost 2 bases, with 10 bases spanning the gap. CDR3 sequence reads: CSASRGENYGYTF. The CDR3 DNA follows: TGCAGTGCTAGCCGGGGCGAAAACTATGGCTACACCTTC.

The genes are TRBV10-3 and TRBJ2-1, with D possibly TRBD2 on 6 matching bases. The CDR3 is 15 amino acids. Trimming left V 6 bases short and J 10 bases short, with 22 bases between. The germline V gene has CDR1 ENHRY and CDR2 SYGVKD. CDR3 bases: TGTGCCATCAGACCACCTAGCGCGGGATTAGAGGAGCAGTTCTTC. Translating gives CAIRPPSAGLEEQFF.

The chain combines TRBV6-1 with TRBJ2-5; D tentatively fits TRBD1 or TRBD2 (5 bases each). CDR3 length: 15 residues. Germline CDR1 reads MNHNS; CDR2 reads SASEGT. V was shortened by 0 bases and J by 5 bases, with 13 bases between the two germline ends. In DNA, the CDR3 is TGTGCCAGCAGTGAAGCGGGACCGTCTTATGAGACCCAGTACTTC. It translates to CASSEAGPSYETQYF.

The CDR3 DNA sequence: TGCAGTGCTAGAGATCCCCGGGGGGGAGGGAGGGAGACCCAGTACTTC. This encodes CSARDPRGGGRETQYF. The V and J genes are TRBV20-1 and TRBJ2-5; TRBD2 agrees at 8 bases. The CDR3 is 16 amino acids. Germline-derived CDR1 and CDR2 are DFQATT and SNEGSKA (reference sequence). The J segment lost 5 bases and the V segment lost 0 bases, leaving 11 bases of the junction unmatched.